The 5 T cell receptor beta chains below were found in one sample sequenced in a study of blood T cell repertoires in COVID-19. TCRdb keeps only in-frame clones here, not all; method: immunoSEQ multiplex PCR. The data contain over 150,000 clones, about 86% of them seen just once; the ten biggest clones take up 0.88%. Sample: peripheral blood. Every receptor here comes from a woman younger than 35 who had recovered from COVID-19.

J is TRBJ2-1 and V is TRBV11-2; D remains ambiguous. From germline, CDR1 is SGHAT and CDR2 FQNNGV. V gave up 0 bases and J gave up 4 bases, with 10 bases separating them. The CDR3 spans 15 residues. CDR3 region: CASSLEAGRYNEQFF. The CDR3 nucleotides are TGTGCCAGCAGCTTAGAAGCAGGCAGGTACAATGAGCAGTTCTTC.

CDR3 in amino acids: CASNPGLYNEQFF. CDR3 DNA sequence: TGTGCCAGTAACCCAGGACTGTACAATGAGCAGTTCTTC. The V call is TRBV19, the J call TRBJ2-1; D might be TRBD2 (5 bases). V was clipped by 7 bases and J by 4 bases, with 11 bases between them. CDR3 length equals 13 residues. Germline assignment: CDR1 LNHDA and CDR2 SQIVND (reference sequence).

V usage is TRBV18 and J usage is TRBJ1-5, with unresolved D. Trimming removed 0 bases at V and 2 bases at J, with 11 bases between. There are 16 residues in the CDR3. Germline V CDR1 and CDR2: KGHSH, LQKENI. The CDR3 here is CASSPPRGGGNQPQHF. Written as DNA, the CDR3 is TGTGCCAGCTCACCACCCCGGGGTGGGGGCAATCAGCCCCAGCATTTT.

For the CDR3, the DNA is TGTGCCAGCAGCCAAGCTAGCGCGAGGGGTACGACCCAGTACTTC. This sequence encodes CASSQASARGTTQYF. V gene TRBV3-1 (or the pseudogene TRBV3-2) combines with J gene TRBJ2-5; perhaps TRBD2 as D (6 bases). Germline CDR1 reads LGHDT; CDR2 reads YNNKEL (reference sequence). The CDR3 contains 15 residues. Trimming shortened V by 1 base and J by 7 bases, and 16 bases separated the two germline ends.

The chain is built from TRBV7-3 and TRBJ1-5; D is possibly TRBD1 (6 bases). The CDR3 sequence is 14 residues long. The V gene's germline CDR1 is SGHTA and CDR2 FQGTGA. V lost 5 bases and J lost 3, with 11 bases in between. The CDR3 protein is CASSKDRLNQPQHF. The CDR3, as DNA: TGTGCCAGCAGCAAAGACAGGCTCAATCAGCCCCAGCATTTT.